A selection of T cell receptor beta chains follows, all from one sample in a study of memory CD4+ T cells and cytomegalovirus serostatus. Some clones are missing from TCRdb's copy, which holds only in-frame ones; the method was immunoSEQ multiplex PCR. The sample shows roughly 84,000 clones, 65% to 85% of them seen only once. The sequenced sample was memory CD4+ T cells from blood. These TCRs come from an adult in good health and CMV-seronegative. Each CDR3 is given with its conserved first and last residue. The D gene is left open where the match is weak. Expanded clones are given a class, and other clones once, few, many or no size at all.

j_call,v_call,d_call,cdr3_length,clone_size,cdr3_aa,cdr3_nt
TRBJ1-3,TRBV6-6,TRBD1,15,NA,CASSHDRGLGNTIYF,TGTGCCAGCAGCCACGACAGGGGGCTCGGAAACACCATATATTTT
TRBJ1-2,TRBV28,TRBD1,15,few,CASSLGDRAAVGYTF,TGTGCCAGCAGTTTAGGAGACAGGGCCGCAGTTGGCTACACCTTC
TRBJ2-1,TRBV5-1,NA,13,NA,CASSPGEYNEQFF,TGCGCCAGCAGCCCGGGGGAATACAATGAGCAGTTCTTC
TRBJ1-1,TRBV25-1,TRBD1,15,NA,CASSEMGQGATEAFF,TGTGCCAGCAGTGAAATGGGACAGGGGGCCACTGAAGCTTTCTTT
TRBJ2-5,TRBV15,NA,14,NA,CATSRDRGAETQYF,TGTGCCACCAGCAGAGATCGGGGAGCGGAGACCCAGTACTTC
TRBJ2-7,TRBV6-1,NA,12,NA,CASSDSYYEQYF,TGTGCCAGCAGTGACAGTTACTACGAGCAGTACTTC
TRBJ2-4,TRBV13,NA,13,once,CASSYAGGDIQYF,TGTGCCAGCAGCTATGCCGGTGGCGACATTCAGTACTTC
TRBJ1-1,TRBV4-2,NA,14,few,CASSQDWALTEAFF,TGTGCCAGCAGCCAAGATTGGGCGTTGACTGAAGCTTTCTTT
TRBJ2-2,TRBV4-1,TRBD1,16,NA,CASSQPNRGNTGELFF,TGCGCCAGCAGCCAGCCAAACAGGGGGAACACCGGGGAGCTGTTTTTT
TRBJ2-7,TRBV30,NA,11,NA,CAWERFDEQYF,TGTGCCTGGGAAAGGTTCGACGAGCAGTACTTC
TRBJ1-5,TRBV7-2,NA,13,NA,CASSLMGNQPQHF,TGTGCCAGCAGCTTAATGGGAAATCAGCCCCAGCATTTT
TRBJ1-4,TRBV5-1,NA,17,medium-sized,CASSLVSGAGANEKLFF,TGCGCCAGCAGCTTGGTCTCAGGGGCAGGAGCTAATGAAAAACTGTTTTTT
TRBJ1-1,TRBV5-6,NA,14,NA,CASSLANWATEAFF,TGTGCCAGCAGCTTGGCCAACTGGGCCACTGAAGCTTTCTTT
TRBJ2-2,TRBV27,TRBD1,14,NA,CASSLDRATGELFF,TGTGCCAGCAGTTTAGACAGGGCCACCGGGGAGCTGTTTTTT
TRBJ1-4,TRBV19,NA,15,NA,CASSSHRATNEKLFF,TGTGCCAGTAGTAGCCACAGGGCAACTAATGAAAAACTGTTTTTT
TRBJ1-1,TRBV19,TRBD1,13,few,CASSQGIATEAFF,TGTGCCAGTTCACAGGGGATTGCCACTGAAGCTTTCTTT
TRBJ2-1,TRBV7-2,TRBD2,17,NA,CASSLSPFGGVLDEQFF,TGTGCCAGCAGCTTAAGCCCGTTTGGGGGGGTTCTGGATGAGCAGTTCTTC
TRBJ2-1,TRBV15,NA,15,NA,CATSREQGAYNEQFF,TGTGCCACCAGCAGAGAACAGGGAGCGTACAATGAGCAGTTCTTC
TRBJ2-7,TRBV5-1,NA,15,NA,CASSPGGRGRLEQYF,TGCGCCAGCAGCCCGGGGGGCAGGGGGCGTCTCGAGCAGTACTTC
TRBJ1-2,TRBV6-6,NA,14,few,CASSYSDSIYGYTF,TGTGCCAGCAGTTACTCCGACTCTATCTATGGCTACACCTTC
TRBJ1-6,TRBV19,NA,15,medium-sized,CASSFDSSYNSPLHF,TGTGCCAGTAGTTTTGACAGCTCCTATAATTCACCCCTCCACTTT
TRBJ1-2,TRBV28,TRBD1,16,NA,CASRRDGTGGYYGYTF,TGTGCCAGCAGGAGAGACGGGACAGGGGGGTACTATGGCTACACCTTC
TRBJ1-1,TRBV7-9,NA,13,NA,CASSLRPANEAFF,TGTGCCAGCAGCCTTCGTCCGGCGAACGAAGCTTTCTTT
TRBJ1-6,TRBV2,NA,12,NA,CASSERALTLHF,TGTGCCAGCAGTGAAAGGGCCCTAACCCTCCACTTT
TRBJ2-7,TRBV4-2,TRBD2,18,once,CASSQEVTSGGAPYEQYF,TGTGCCAGCAGCCAAGAGGTGACCAGCGGGGGGGCCCCGTACGAGCAGTACTTC
TRBJ2-1,TRBV20-1,NA,11,NA,CSASQKDEQFF,TGCAGTGCTAGCCAGAAGGATGAGCAGTTCTTC
TRBJ2-7,TRBV11-2,NA,15,NA,CASSLRRGTSYEQYF,TGTGCCAGCAGCTTACGGAGGGGAACCTCCTACGAGCAGTACTTC
TRBJ1-1,TRBV6-4,NA,15,few,CASSPLAGLNTEAFF,TGTGCCAGCAGTCCCCTCGCGGGTTTGAACACTGAAGCTTTCTTT
TRBJ2-5,TRBV19,NA,12,NA,CASSTDQETQYF,TGTGCCAGTAGTACAGACCAAGAGACCCAGTACTTC
TRBJ1-1,TRBV18,NA,13,NA,CASSPLIEQEAFF,TGTGCCAGCTCACCACTTATAGAGCAGGAAGCTTTCTTT
TRBJ2-6,TRBV5-6,TRBD1,18,NA,CASSFYRGRGAGANVLTF,TGTGCCAGCAGCTTCTACAGGGGGCGAGGGGCTGGGGCCAACGTCCTGACTTTC
TRBJ2-5,TRBV2,TRBD2,14,NA,CASRLAGGAETQYF,TGTGCCAGCCGTCTAGCGGGGGGAGCGGAGACCCAGTACTTC
TRBJ2-5,TRBV6-1,TRBD2,14,NA,CASLDGRGQETQYF,TGTGCCAGCCTCGACGGGCGGGGGCAAGAGACCCAGTACTTC
TRBJ2-3,TRBV18,TRBD2,19,NA,CASSPRLPGGGASTDTQYF,TGTGCCAGCTCACCCAGACTCCCGGGGGGGGGCGCTAGCACAGATACGCAGTATTTT
TRBJ2-2,TRBV5-1,TRBD2,17,NA,CASSRRGGQIGTGELFF,TGCGCCAGCAGCCGTCGGGGGGGGCAGATCGGCACCGGGGAGCTGTTTTTT
TRBJ1-1,TRBV25-1,NA,13,few,CASSEEGGRRAFF,TGTGCCAGCAGTGAAGAGGGAGGGAGGCGAGCTTTCTTT
TRBJ1-6,TRBV7-9,TRBD1,14,NA,CASSPGTGVSPLHF,TGTGCCAGCAGCCCCGGGACAGGGGTCTCACCCCTCCACTTT
TRBJ1-1,TRBV10-3,NA,13,NA,CAISGQGNTEAFF,TGTGCCATCAGTGGCCAGGGGAACACTGAAGCTTTCTTT
TRBJ1-3,TRBV19,NA,15,NA,CASSIGTDSGNTIYF,TGTGCCAGTAGTATTGGGACGGACTCTGGAAACACCATATATTTT
TRBJ1-3,TRBV6-5,NA,14,NA,CASSSALSGNTIYF,TGTGCCAGCAGTTCCGCCCTCTCTGGAAACACCATATATTTT